The 25 T cell receptor beta chains given below trace back to one sample, sequenced in a study of cytotoxic CD8 clonotypes in ibrutinib-treated CLL. Some clones are missing from TCRdb's copy, which holds only in-frame ones; the method was immunoSEQ multiplex PCR. The sample yields some 130,000 clones, 70% to 90% seen once. The source material was PBMCs, sampled after 24 months of ibrutinib treatment. All receptors come from a human donor with chronic lymphocytic leukemia.

The chain carries TRBV11-2 and TRBJ2-5, with 12 bases aligning to TRBD2. This CDR3 contains 15 residues. V trimming: 8 bases; J trimming: 5 bases; junction bases outside the gene matches: 9. The V gene's germline CDR1 is SGHAT and CDR2 FQNNGV. CDR3: CASSRTSGTVETQYF. The CDR3 DNA follows: TGTGCCAGCTCCAGGACTAGCGGGACCGTGGAGACCCAGTACTTC.

This chain connects TRBV28 to TRBJ2-2; the D is unclear. Between the trimmed V and J ends, which lost 5 bases and 4 bases, there was a span of 11 bases. The CDR3 spans 14 residues. From germline, CDR1 is MDHEN and CDR2 SYDVKM. The DNA for the CDR3 is TGTGCCAGCAGTATAGGCCACAGCACCGGGGAGCTGTTTTTT. This encodes CASSIGHSTGELFF.

The chain employs TRBV7-2 and TRBJ1-1; 7 nucleotides match TRBD1. V shed 7 bases and J 0 bases; nucleotides not matched to a gene: 5. The CDR3 has 14 amino acids. Germline V CDR1 and CDR2: SGHTA, FQGNSA. CDR3 bases: TGTGCCAGCACGAAGGGACAGCTGAACACTGAAGCTTTCTTT. Translated, it gives CASTKGQLNTEAFF.

The chain joins TRBV9 to TRBJ2-7; D unclear. The CDR3 contains 14 residues. Germline V gene sequence: CDR1 SGDLS, CDR2 YYNGEE. V shed 0 bases and J shed 3 bases, with 10 bases lying between them. DNA for the CDR3: TGTGCCAGCAGCGTAGGCTTGCTCAACTACGAGCAGTACTTC. Translation: CASSVGLLNYEQYF.

The chain links TRBV7-2 to TRBJ1-5; the D gene is possibly TRBD1 (6 bases). The ends were cut back, 3 bases at V and 6 bases at J, with 12 bases in the middle. The CDR3 is 14 amino acids. Germline V gene lookup returns CDR1 SGHTA and CDR2 FQGNSA. The CDR3 region is CASSFQGMGQPQHF. CDR3 nucleotide sequence: TGTGCCAGCAGCTTTCAGGGGATGGGTCAGCCCCAGCATTTT.

The chain links TRBV12-1 to TRBJ1-6. TRBV12-1 is labeled a pseudogene. The CDR3 is 11 residues long. The CDR3 DNA follows: TGTGCCAGCACGATCGATTCACCCCTCCACTTT. Protein product: CASTIDSPLHF.

V is TRBV2 and J is TRBJ2-7; TRBD1 matches at 10 bases. The V gene's germline CDR1 is SNHLY and CDR2 FYNNEI. The CDR3 totals 15 residues. The trim removed 6 bases at V and 4 bases at J, leaving 9 bases unmatched. CDR3 in amino acids: CASRPRDRGLYEQYF. Here the CDR3 DNA reads TGTGCCAGCAGGCCCCGAGACAGGGGGCTTTACGAGCAGTACTTC.

The genes are TRBV7-9 and TRBJ2-7; 7 positions match TRBD1. V trimming: 1 base; J trimming: 0 bases; junction bases outside the gene matches: 6. This CDR3 spans 16 amino acids. Germline lookup yields CDR1 SEHNR and CDR2 FQNEAQ (reference sequence). The CDR3 bases are TGTGCCAGCAGCTTAGGGCTAGGGGGCCGCTCCTACGAGCAGTACTTC. This encodes CASSLGLGGRSYEQYF.

The chain has TRBV19 and TRBJ2-3; no definite D call. CDR3 length: 15 residues. Germline CDR1 reads LNHDA; CDR2 reads SQIVND (reference sequence). V dropped 3 bases and J dropped 1 base, with 11 bases sitting between them. Here the CDR3 DNA reads TGTGCCAGTAGTATCCGTGCGACCCGCACAGATACGCAGTATTTT. Translation: CASSIRATRTDTQYF.

The chain carries TRBV7-2 and TRBJ2-7, with D possibly TRBD1 on 5 matching bases. V was pared by 2 bases and J by 7 bases, with 18 bases between. Germline V gene data show CDR1 as SGHTA and CDR2 as FQGNSA. The CDR3 is 15 residues long. This CDR3 reads CASSLRPGPDREQYF. DNA of the CDR3: TGTGCCAGCAGCTTAAGGCCAGGGCCCGATAGGGAGCAGTACTTC.

This clone occurred once. The chain is built from TRBV15 and TRBJ2-3; possible D gene TRBD2, 7 bases. The germline V gene has CDR1 LNHNV and CDR2 YYDKDF (reference sequence). V dropped 4 bases and J dropped 0 bases, with 14 bases sitting between them. The CDR3 is 16 amino acids. The CDR3 loop reads CATSIGGAASTDTQYF. Here the CDR3 DNA reads TGTGCCACCAGCATTGGGGGGGCCGCTAGCACAGATACGCAGTATTTT.

V is TRBV2 and J is TRBJ1-6; D not certain. This CDR3 has 15 residues. Trimming shortened V by 2 bases and J by 9 bases, and 14 bases separated the two germline ends. Germline V gene data show CDR1 as SNHLY and CDR2 as FYNNEI. CDR3 sequence (DNA): TGTGCCAGCAGTGAATTCTGGGGTAGTGTTTCACCCCTCCACTTT. This sequence encodes CASSEFWGSVSPLHF. The complete variable domain, with remaining parts taken from reference TRBV2 and TRBJ1-6, reads EPEVTQTPSHQVTQMGQEVILRCVPISNHLYFYWYRQILGQKVEFLVSFYNNEISEKSEIFDDQFSVERPDGSNFTLKIRSTKLEDSAMYFCASSEFWGSVSPLHFGNGTRLTVT.

The rearrangement uses TRBV7-3 and TRBJ2-3; D might be TRBD2 (6 bases). The V gene lost 5 bases and the J gene lost 4 bases, with 22 bases spanning the gap. The germline V gene has CDR1 SGHTA and CDR2 FQGTGA. CDR3 length equals 17 residues. CDR3 sequence (DNA): TGTGCCAGCAGCACTGGGGGGTCTAGTCGAGGCGCAGATACGCAGTATTTT. Translated: CASSTGGSSRGADTQYF.

V is TRBV30 and J is TRBJ2-2; perhaps TRBD2 as D (5 bases). The V gene lost 4 bases and the J gene lost 0 bases, with 9 bases spanning the gap. The CDR3 is made up of 14 amino acids. CDR1 and CDR2 from the germline V gene are GTSNPN and SVGIG (reference sequence). CDR3 protein: CAWNLRANTGELFF. CDR3 bases: TGTGCCTGGAACCTGAGGGCGAACACCGGGGAGCTGTTTTTT. Full variable domain (rest looked up from reference TRBV30 and TRBJ2-2): SQTIHQWPATLVQPVGSPLSLECTVEGTSNPNLYWYRQAAGRGLQLLFYSVGIGQISSEVPQNLSASRPQDRQFILSSKKLLLSDSGFYLCAWNLRANTGELFFGEGSRLTVL.

The chain employs TRBV6-4 and TRBJ2-7; D possibly corresponds to TRBD2 (5 bases). The CDR3 is 14 amino acids. Germline V gene lookup returns CDR1 MRHNA and CDR2 SNTAGT. Between the trimmed V and J ends, which lost 5 bases and 4 bases, there was a span of 15 bases. The CDR3 spells CASSLVLGVYEQYF. CDR3 DNA: TGTGCCAGCAGTCTCGTTCTCGGGGTTTACGAGCAGTACTTC.

This sequence joins TRBV21-1 and TRBJ2-2; the table gives TRBD1 as D, unverified against the DNA. TRBV21-1 is listed as a pseudogene. The CDR3 runs to 16 residues. The CDR3, as DNA: TGTGCCAGCAGCTACCCCGGACAGGAGAACACCGGGGAGCTGTTTTTT. Its translation: CASSYPGQENTGELFF.

The chain links TRBV7-2 to TRBJ2-7; D may correspond to TRBD1 or TRBD2 (7 bases each). Trimming removed 5 bases from V and 3 bases from J, with 14 bases in between. Germline CDR1 and CDR2: SGHTA and FQGNSA. The CDR3 covers 14 residues. The CDR3 here is CASSPQGGDYEQYF. In DNA form, the CDR3 reads TGTGCCAGCAGCCCCCAGGGGGGGGACTACGAGCAGTACTTC.

The rearrangement joins TRBV6-7 to TRBJ2-7, with D perhaps given as TRBD1 or TRBD2 (5 bases each). TRBV6-7 is treated as an ORF (open reading frame) with a function not yet certain. The CDR3 totals 15 residues. V lost 0 bases and J lost 3, with 12 bases in between. In DNA form, the CDR3 reads TGTGCCAGCAGTTACTCCGGTCGGGGCTACTACGAGCAGTACTTC. Its protein is CASSYSGRGYYEQYF.

This sequence joins TRBV7-3 and TRBJ2-3; unclear D gene. V was cut by 3 bases and J by 0 bases, with 7 bases left in between. The V gene's germline CDR1 is SGHTA and CDR2 FQGTGA. CDR3 size: 14 residues. CDR3 DNA: TGTGCCAGCAGCTTCGATGGGAGCACAGATACGCAGTATTTT. Its translation: CASSFDGSTDTQYF.

The chain couples TRBV2 to TRBJ2-7; D remains ambiguous. Trimming shortened V by 6 bases and J by 12 bases, and 15 bases separated the two germline ends. The CDR3 is made up of 11 amino acids. Germline values: CDR1 SNHLY, CDR2 FYNNEI. The CDR3 DNA reads as TGTGCCAGCAGGGGTGGTAGGGTACTGTACTTC. Protein sequence: CASRGGRVLYF.

The table lists this clone with a count of one. The chain employs TRBV30 and TRBJ2-1, with a possible D match to TRBD2 (5 bases). The CDR3 contains 15 residues. The V gene's germline CDR1 is GTSNPN and CDR2 SVGIG (reference sequence). The germline V and J ends were trimmed by 1 base and 5 bases, with 15 bases remaining between them. This CDR3 reads CAWSEGAEVHNEQFF. In DNA form, the CDR3 reads TGTGCCTGGAGTGAAGGAGCGGAGGTGCACAATGAGCAGTTCTTC.

The chain is built from TRBV6-1 and TRBJ2-1, with D unresolved. Deletions cut 11 bases from V and 7 bases from J, with 12 bases between. CDR3 length: 11 residues. Germline CDR1 is MNHNS and CDR2 is SASEGT. The CDR3 loop reads CASLRENEQFF. The CDR3 DNA reads TGTGCCTCCCTAAGAGAAAATGAGCAGTTCTTC.

The rearrangement links TRBV4-1 to TRBJ2-5, with 8 nucleotides matching TRBD2. Germline CDR1 is MGHRA and CDR2 is YSYEKL. The CDR3 spans 15 residues. V lost 5 bases to trimming and J lost 5 bases; unmatched junction nucleotides: 10. CDR3 nucleotide sequence: TGCGCCAGCAGCTCTCTACCGGGGGGGTTGGAGACCCAGTACTTC. Encoded protein: CASSSLPGGLETQYF.

This rearrangement joins TRBV2 to TRBJ2-5, with 8 bases that match TRBD1. The CDR3 is 15 amino acids. The germline CDR1 and CDR2 sequences are SNHLY and FYNNEI. V lost 6 bases and J lost 5; bases outside the gene matches: 11. As DNA, the CDR3 is TGTGCCAGCAGCGCCGGACAGGGAAGTAGGGAGACCCAGTACTTC. This gives the protein CASSAGQGSRETQYF.

The CDR3 region is CASSQGGRRYGVNTEAFF. DNA for the CDR3: TGCGCCAGCAGCCAGGGGGGGAGAAGGTACGGGGTGAACACTGAAGCTTTCTTT. The chain combines TRBV4-3 with TRBJ1-1; D is possibly TRBD1 (5 bases). V lost 3 bases, J lost 0 bases, and 20 bases lay in between. The CDR3 consists of 18 residues. Germline V gives CDR1 LGHNA, CDR2 YSLEER.